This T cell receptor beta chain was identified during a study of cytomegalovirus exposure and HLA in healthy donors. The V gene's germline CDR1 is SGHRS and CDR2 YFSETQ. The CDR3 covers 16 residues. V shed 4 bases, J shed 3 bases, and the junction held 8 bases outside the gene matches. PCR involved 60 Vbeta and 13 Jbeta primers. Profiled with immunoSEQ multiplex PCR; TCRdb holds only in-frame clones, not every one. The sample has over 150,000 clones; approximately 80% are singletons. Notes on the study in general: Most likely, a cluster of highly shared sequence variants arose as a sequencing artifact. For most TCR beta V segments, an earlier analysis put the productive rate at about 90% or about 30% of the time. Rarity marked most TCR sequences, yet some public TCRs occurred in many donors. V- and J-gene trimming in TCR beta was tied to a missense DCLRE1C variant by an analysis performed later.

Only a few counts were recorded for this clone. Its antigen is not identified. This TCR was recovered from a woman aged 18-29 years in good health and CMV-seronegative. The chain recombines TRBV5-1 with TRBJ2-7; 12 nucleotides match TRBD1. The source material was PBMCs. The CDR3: CASSPGTGGASYEQYF. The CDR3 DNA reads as TGCGCCAGCAGCCCAGGGACAGGGGGCGCAAGCTACGAGCAGTACTTC. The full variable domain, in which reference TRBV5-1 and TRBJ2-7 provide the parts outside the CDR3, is KAGVTQTPRYLIKTRGQQVTLSCSPISGHRSVSWYQQTPGQGLQFLFEYFSETQRNKGNFPGRFSGRQFSNSRSEMNVSTLELGDSALYLCASSPGTGGASYEQYFGPGTRLTVT.